This T cell receptor (beta chain) was identified during a study of a mutant IDH1 vaccine in newly diagnosed glioma. The germline gives CDR1 GTSNPN, CDR2 SVGIG (reference sequence). CDR3 size: 14 residues. V lost 4 bases and J 3 bases, leaving 16 bases between the germline ends. Sequenced by immunoSEQ multiplex PCR; TCRdb stores in-frame clones only, minus some. The repertoire consists of tens of thousands of clones, with roughly 61% occurring once and the leading ten covering about 4.8%. As concerns this clone: Antigen specificity is unknown.

Time point indicated: week 47, end of study. Each dose delivered 300 ug of mutant IDH1 20-mer peptide subcutaneously with imiquimod. The clonotype originates from a man aged 35-49 years with glioma. Some clones in this sample may be carry-over from other donors' samples. V is TRBV30 and J is TRBJ2-7, with D possibly TRBD2 on 7 matching bases. The sequencing here drew on peripheral blood mononuclear cells (PBMCs), taken from a glioma patient whose treatment included an IDH1 peptide vaccine. CDR3 sequence: CAWNPRGGRYEQYF. The CDR3 nucleotides are TGTGCCTGGAATCCGCGCGGGGGCCGCTACGAGCAGTACTTC.